This paragraph covers one T cell receptor (beta chain) sequence. Its specificity is unknown. The record originates from a study of T-cell reconstitution after alpha-beta-depleted transplantation in children. Study-wide points: Approximately two months post-transplant, alpha-beta T cells reportedly originated from several hundred expanded graft clones. T-cell numbers and diversity one year post-transplant derived largely from freshly generated T cells. At day 60, the high TCRbeta diversity found in some patients originated from recipient T cells and thymic progenitors that had survived.

During its preparation, the TCRbeta library received unique molecular identifiers. TCRdb re-called the PCR reads through MiXCR, storing one row per CDR3 protein. This sample carries fewer than 700,000 distinct CDR3 sequences, roughly 23% of them seen once, and the ten largest clones take 13% to 15%. CDR1 and CDR2 (germline): SGDLS, YYNGEE. The CDR3 length is 17 residues. J lost 5 bases, V lost 2 bases, and 12 bases had no gene match. This material consisted of PBMCs, mostly from graft donor cells, taken 360 days after TCRalphabeta/CD19-depleted stem cell transplant. This clonotype was obtained from a boy under two years old who had a stem cell transplant for acute myeloid leukemia, so the T cells may come from the graft donor. The rearrangement uses TRBV9 and TRBJ2-5; TRBD1 aligns across 10 bases. In DNA form, the CDR3 reads TGTGCCAGCAGCGTGGGGGAGACAGGGGGCAGATGGGAGACCCAGTACTTC. This gives the protein CASSVGETGGRWETQYF. Drawing the rest from reference TRBV9 and TRBJ2-5, the complete variable domain is DSGVTQTPKHLITATGQRVTLRCSPRSGDLSVYWYQQSLDQGLQFLIQYYNGEERAKGNILERFSAQQFPDLHSELNLSSLELGDSALYFCASSVGETGGRWETQYFGPGTRLLVL.